A single sample gave rise to the 13 T cell receptor beta chains below, sequenced in a study of blood T cell repertoires in COVID-19 (dated by TCRdb to 2018 to 2020). Libraries were made using the immunoSEQ multiplex PCR assay. TCRdb took over this immuneACCESS table, retaining in-frame rearrangements with V and J assigned. Such tables are incomplete; in checked studies, under half of the missing clones stem from an unresolved V gene, and the remainder is unexplained. Recorded for this sample are 260,000 or so clones; 83% of them occurred a single time. 3.6% of the sample is held by the ten biggest clonotypes. Sequencing was carried out using PBMCs or T cells enriched from blood (not recorded which). These receptors all stem from a woman aged 40 to 50 who had been exposed to COVID-19.

Concerning this clone: The same CDR3 is also encoded by other DNA sequences in this sample. This chain connects TRBV5-1 to TRBJ1-1, with D unresolved. The V gene lost 0 bases and the J gene lost 1 base, with 4 bases spanning the gap. Germline V gene data show CDR1 as SGHRS and CDR2 as YFSETQ. The CDR3 is 13 amino acids. CDR3 sequence: CASSLAGNTEAFF. CDR3 DNA: TGCGCCAGCAGCTTGGCCGGGAACACTGAAGCTTTCTTT.

The chain links TRBV9 to TRBJ2-1; TRBD2 agrees at 15 bases. The length of the CDR3 is 18 residues. CDR1 is SGDLS and CDR2 is YYNGEE in the germline V gene. The ends lost 4 bases at V and 0 bases at J; junction bases unmatched: 5. The CDR3 sequence: CASSTGTSGGNSYNEQFF. The CDR3 coding sequence is TGTGCCAGCAGCACCGGGACTAGCGGGGGGAACTCCTACAATGAGCAGTTCTTC.

V gene TRBV12-3 or TRBV12-4 combines with J gene TRBJ2-7; 8 bases match TRBD1. Trimming took 6 bases from V and 6 from J; bases not matched to a gene: 4. This CDR3 region has 12 residues. The CDR3 here is CASRQGAGEQYF. For the CDR3, the DNA is TGTGCCAGCAGGCAGGGGGCGGGCGAGCAGTACTTC.

The chain has TRBV19 and TRBJ1-1; 10 bases fit TRBD1. This CDR3 is built from 14 residues. V gave up 6 bases and J gave up 8 bases; unmatched junction bases: 9. Germline V CDR1 and CDR2: LNHDA, SQIVND (reference sequence). The CDR3 region is CASRPGTGALEAFF. The DNA for the CDR3 is TGTGCCAGTAGACCTGGGACAGGGGCGCTCGAAGCTTTCTTT.

The gene calls are TRBV11-2 and TRBJ1-1, with D unclear. This CDR3 has 12 residues. Between the trimmed V and J ends, which lost 4 bases and 3 bases, there was a span of 6 bases. CDR1 is SGHAT, CDR2 FQNNGV, per germline. The CDR3 is CASSSDYTEAFF. The CDR3 nucleotides read TGTGCCAGCAGCTCGGACTACACTGAAGCTTTCTTT.

The gene calls are TRBV27 and TRBJ2-1; the D gene is possibly TRBD2 (6 bases). Trimming shortened V by 5 bases and J by 6 bases, and 17 bases separated the two germline ends. The CDR3 has 15 amino acids. The germline V gene has CDR1 MNHEY and CDR2 SMNVEV (reference sequence). The DNA of the CDR3 is TGTGCCAGCAGTCCACTGGGTAGCGGAGGCAATGAGCAGTTCTTC. Its protein is CASSPLGSGGNEQFF.

This clone was found a few times. The rearrangement joins TRBV28 to TRBJ2-7, with 9 bases matching TRBD2. The CDR3 sequence is 16 residues long. The V gene's germline CDR1 is MDHEN and CDR2 SYDVKM. V was clipped by 1 base and J by 5 bases; unmatched bases: 9. CDR3 protein: CASSLFGRGGSHEQYF. As DNA, the CDR3 is TGTGCCAGCAGTTTATTCGGGCGGGGGGGATCTCACGAGCAGTACTTC.

The chain carries TRBV27 and TRBJ2-1; 10 nucleotides agree with TRBD1. The junction had 10 bases not matched to a gene; V was cut back by 2 bases and J by 6 bases. The CDR3 runs to 17 residues. The germline V gene has CDR1 MNHEY and CDR2 SMNVEV (reference sequence). The CDR3 spells CASSLGAFDRGPNEQFF. CDR3 DNA: TGTGCCAGCAGTTTAGGGGCCTTCGACAGGGGGCCCAATGAGCAGTTCTTC.

The rearrangement uses TRBV9 and TRBJ2-3; 11 positions agree with TRBD2. V trimming: 4 bases; J trimming: 3 bases; junction bases outside the gene matches: 7. CDR1 SGDLS and CDR2 YYNGEE come from the germline V gene. This CDR3 spans 16 amino acids. CDR3 amino acids: CASSYATSGGTDTQYF. CDR3 nucleotides: TGTGCCAGCAGCTATGCAACTAGCGGGGGAACAGATACGCAGTATTTT.

The chain is built from TRBV20-1 and TRBJ1-1; D remains ambiguous. Germline V gives CDR1 DFQATT, CDR2 SNEGSKA (reference sequence). The CDR3 runs 11 residues. Trimming stripped 6 bases from V and 6 bases from J, with 11 bases between. Here the CDR3 reads CSAPNRAEAFF. CDR3 in DNA: TGCAGTGCGCCGAATCGCGCTGAAGCTTTCTTT.

The chain employs TRBV3-1 (or the pseudogene TRBV3-2) and TRBJ2-3; 7 positions match TRBD2. V shed 4 bases and J 2 bases; nucleotides not matched to a gene: 3. The CDR3 consists of 14 residues. Germline assignment: CDR1 LGHDT and CDR2 YNNKEL (reference sequence). Here the CDR3 DNA reads TGTGCCAGCAGCCCTAGCGGAAACACAGATACGCAGTATTTT. As protein: CASSPSGNTDTQYF.

The chain has TRBV6-6 and TRBJ1-2, with 10 bases lining up with TRBD1. After removal of 6 bases from V and 1 base from J, the junction contained 8 bases not matched to a gene. CDR1 MNHNY and CDR2 SVGAGI come from the germline V gene (reference sequence). The CDR3 contains 16 residues. The chain's CDR3 is CASSRQGAALNYGYTF. DNA of the CDR3: TGTGCCAGCAGCAGACAGGGGGCCGCACTTAACTATGGCTACACCTTC.

The CDR3 region has the DNA TGTGCCAGCAGCTTAAGTCTGGGTGGGAGCACTGAAGCTTTCTTT. Translation gives CASSLSLGGSTEAFF. The V call is TRBV13, the J call TRBJ1-1; D uncertain. CDR3 length: 15 residues. Between the trimmed V and J ends, which lost 2 bases and 4 bases, there was a span of 14 bases. The germline V gene has CDR1 PRHDT and CDR2 FYEKMQ (reference sequence).